This TCR beta chain was captured in a study of control samples from healthy donors and cancer patients. This CDR3 is 15 amino acids long. Deletions cut 2 bases from V and 0 bases from J, with 8 bases between. Germline lookup yields CDR1 ENHRY and CDR2 SYGVKD. Only in-frame clones appear in the TCRdb table, and some are missing; sequencing was by immunoSEQ multiplex PCR. The profile shows 100,000 to 150,000 clones, about 87% of them singletons. This receptor was identified in a man between 60 and 75 years old in good health. V is TRBV10-3 and J is TRBJ2-1, with a weak D call TRBD1 (5 bases). Sequencing was done on a sample of blood. CDR3 sequence (DNA): TGTGCCATCAGTGAGGGACAAAGCTCCTACAATGAGCAGTTCTTC. Amino acids: CAISEGQSSYNEQFF.